These T cell receptor beta chains were read from a single sample in a study of T cell repertoires in cytomegalovirus infection. MiXCR, applied by TCRdb to the reads, yields one record per CDR3 protein. The profile shows roughly 920,000 distinct CDR3 sequences, 31% of them singletons. No antigen has been identified for these receptors. Here the sequenced sample was cultured CD8+ T cells from PBMCs, taken from culture after CMV antigen stimulation. All receptors derive from a human donor in good health (CMV status not recorded). Some clones in this sample may be carry-over from other donors' samples. The CDR3 runs from the conserved cysteine through the conserved F or W. The D gene is left open where the match is weak. Size tells how often a clone was seen (once, few, many) or the class of an expanded clone, and some rows leave it out.

CDR3aa: CASSLPGPPLSGYTF
CDR3nt: TGTGCCAGCAGCTTACCAGGGCCCCCCCTAAGTGGCTACACCTTC
j_gene: TRBJ1-2
v_gene: TRBV7-4
len: 15
abundance: NA
d_gene: NA

CDR3aa: CASSLFKGGESGYTF
CDR3nt: TGTGCCAGCAGTTTGTTTAAGGGGGGCGAGAGTGGCTACACCTTC
j_gene: TRBJ1-2
v_gene: TRBV28
len: 15
abundance: NA
d_gene: NA

CDR3aa: CSARDQGGVYGYTF
CDR3nt: TGCAGTGCTAGAGATCAAGGGGGGGTCTATGGCTACACCTTC
j_gene: TRBJ1-2
v_gene: TRBV20-1
len: 14
abundance: many
d_gene: NA

CDR3aa: CASSLSGGANYGYTF
CDR3nt: TGTGCCAGCAGCTTATCTGGGGGGGCTAACTATGGCTACACCTTC
j_gene: TRBJ1-2
v_gene: TRBV7-6
len: 15
abundance: many
d_gene: NA

CDR3aa: CASGFDGTGNYEQYF
CDR3nt: TGTGCTAGTGGTTTTGATGGGACAGGAAACTACGAGCAGTACTTC
j_gene: TRBJ2-7
v_gene: TRBV12-5
len: 15
abundance: few
d_gene: TRBD1

CDR3aa: CASSETGANHYNEQFF
CDR3nt: TGTGCCAGCAGTGAAACAGGGGCAAACCACTACAATGAGCAGTTCTTC
j_gene: TRBJ2-1
v_gene: TRBV6-5
len: 16
abundance: NA
d_gene: TRBD1

CDR3aa: CASSLRLAGDMWWFF
CDR3nt: TGTGCCAGCAGCTTAAGACTAGCGGGGGACATGTGGTGGTTCTTC
j_gene: TRBJ2-1
v_gene: TRBV7-2
len: 15
abundance: NA
d_gene: TRBD2

CDR3aa: CAISDRGGHTDTQYF
CDR3nt: TGTGCCATCAGTGATCGCGGGGGGCACACAGATACGCAGTATTTT
j_gene: TRBJ2-3
v_gene: TRBV10-3
len: 15
abundance: many
d_gene: TRBD2

CDR3aa: CASSPGGAQGYTF
CDR3nt: TGTGCCAGCAGCCCGGGGGGGGCACAAGGCTACACCTTC
j_gene: TRBJ1-2
v_gene: TRBV5-4
len: 13
abundance: few
d_gene: NA

CDR3aa: CASSLAGASGGPETQYF
CDR3nt: TGTGCCAGCAGCTTAGCCGGGGCTAGCGGGGGGCCTGAGACCCAGTACTTC
j_gene: TRBJ2-5
v_gene: TRBV7-8
len: 17
abundance: many
d_gene: TRBD2

CDR3aa: CASSLGLAGSGNQPQHF
CDR3nt: TGTGCCAGCAGCTTAGGGTTGGCAGGGAGTGGCAATCAGCCCCAGCATTTT
j_gene: TRBJ1-5
v_gene: TRBV11-2
len: 17
abundance: few
d_gene: NA

CDR3aa: CASSGRWSQETQYF
CDR3nt: TGTGCCAGCAGCGGGCGGTGGAGCCAAGAGACCCAGTACTTC
j_gene: TRBJ2-5
v_gene: TRBV9
len: 14
abundance: NA
d_gene: NA

CDR3aa: CASSPNDSHGYTF
CDR3nt: TGTGCCAGCAGCCCCAATGATAGTCATGGCTACACCTTC
j_gene: TRBJ1-2
v_gene: TRBV7-2
len: 13
abundance: few
d_gene: NA

CDR3aa: CASSLSSGAAYNEQFF
CDR3nt: TGTGCCAGCAGTTTGTCTAGCGGGGCGGCTTACAATGAGCAGTTCTTC
j_gene: TRBJ2-1
v_gene: TRBV6-2/TRBV6-3
len: 16
abundance: NA
d_gene: TRBD2

CDR3aa: CATSTGEYTEAFF
CDR3nt: TGTGCCACATCGACAGGGGAGTACACTGAAGCTTTCTTT
j_gene: TRBJ1-1
v_gene: TRBV24-1
len: 13
abundance: once
d_gene: TRBD1

CDR3aa: CASRRGGTDTQYF
CDR3nt: TGTGCCAGCAGAAGAGGGGGCACAGATACGCAGTATTTT
j_gene: TRBJ2-3
v_gene: TRBV27
len: 13
abundance: many
d_gene: NA

CDR3aa: CASGPKQGNTEAFF
CDR3nt: TGTGCTAGTGGCCCTAAACAGGGGAACACTGAAGCTTTCTTT
j_gene: TRBJ1-1
v_gene: TRBV12-5
len: 14
abundance: few
d_gene: NA

CDR3aa: CASSLAYRSSYNEQFF
CDR3nt: TGTGCCAGCAGCTTAGCCTACCGTAGCTCCTACAATGAGCAGTTCTTC
j_gene: TRBJ2-1
v_gene: TRBV7-9
len: 16
abundance: many
d_gene: NA

CDR3aa: CASSPHENTGELFF
CDR3nt: TGTGCCAGCAGCCCCCATGAGAACACCGGGGAGCTGTTTTTT
j_gene: TRBJ2-2
v_gene: TRBV14
len: 14
abundance: many
d_gene: NA

CDR3aa: CATSRDRTVTTKLFF
CDR3nt: TGTGCCACCAGCAGAGATAGGACTGTTACCACCAAACTGTTTTTT
j_gene: TRBJ1-4
v_gene: TRBV15
len: 15
abundance: NA
d_gene: NA

CDR3aa: CASSQVTDTQYF
CDR3nt: TGTGCCAGCAGCCAAGTTACCGATACGCAGTATTTT
j_gene: TRBJ2-3
v_gene: TRBV14
len: 12
abundance: few
d_gene: NA

CDR3aa: CASSLVLGGLAGSGELFF
CDR3nt: TGTGCCAGCAGCTTAGTTCTTGGGGGACTAGCGGGGTCCGGGGAGCTGTTTTTT
j_gene: TRBJ2-2
v_gene: TRBV7-2
len: 18
abundance: NA
d_gene: TRBD2

CDR3aa: CASSQRGAYGYTF
CDR3nt: TGCGCCAGCAGCCAAAGGGGCGCGTACGGCTACACCTTC
j_gene: TRBJ1-2
v_gene: TRBV4-1
len: 13
abundance: NA
d_gene: NA

CDR3aa: CASSLWRSNEQFF
CDR3nt: TGTGCCAGCAGCCTCTGGAGGAGCAATGAGCAGTTCTTC
j_gene: TRBJ2-1
v_gene: TRBV14
len: 13
abundance: once
d_gene: NA

CDR3aa: CASSYSSGVELFF
CDR3nt: TGTGCCAGCAGTTACTCGTCAGGCGTAGAACTGTTTTTT
j_gene: TRBJ1-4
v_gene: TRBV6-5
len: 13
abundance: NA
d_gene: NA

CDR3aa: CASRQGNTDTQYF
CDR3nt: TGTGCCAGCAGGCAGGGGAACACAGATACGCAGTATTTT
j_gene: TRBJ2-3
v_gene: TRBV27
len: 13
abundance: NA
d_gene: NA

CDR3aa: CASSQGLAGSSSYNEQFF
CDR3nt: TGCGCCAGCAGCCAAGGGTTAGCGGGGAGTAGCTCCTACAATGAGCAGTTCTTC
j_gene: TRBJ2-1
v_gene: TRBV4-1
len: 18
abundance: few
d_gene: TRBD2

CDR3aa: CASSQAGGVTGELFF
CDR3nt: TGTGCCAGCAGCCAAGCAGGGGGAGTCACCGGGGAGCTGTTTTTT
j_gene: TRBJ2-2
v_gene: TRBV4-2
len: 15
abundance: few
d_gene: TRBD1

CDR3aa: CASSLGTHYGYTF
CDR3nt: TGTGCCAGTAGTCTCGGGACACACTATGGCTACACCTTC
j_gene: TRBJ1-2
v_gene: TRBV19
len: 13
abundance: few
d_gene: NA

CDR3aa: CASSLFGTTGNTGELFF
CDR3nt: TGTGCCAGCAGTTTATTCGGGACTACCGGGAACACCGGGGAGCTGTTTTTT
j_gene: TRBJ2-2
v_gene: TRBV6-5
len: 17
abundance: few
d_gene: TRBD2

CDR3aa: CASSYYHRDRRPTDTQYF
CDR3nt: TGTGCCAGCAGTTATTATCACCGGGACAGGCGACCCACAGATACGCAGTATTTT
j_gene: TRBJ2-3
v_gene: TRBV6-1
len: 18
abundance: NA
d_gene: TRBD1

CDR3aa: CAYPTPETGELFF
CDR3nt: TGTGCCTACCCTACCCCCGAAACCGGGGAGCTGTTTTTT
j_gene: TRBJ2-2
v_gene: TRBV6-1
len: 13
abundance: few
d_gene: NA

CDR3aa: CASSQTLQGANVLTF
CDR3nt: TGTGCCAGCAGTCAAACCCTTCAAGGGGCCAACGTCCTGACTTTC
j_gene: TRBJ2-6
v_gene: TRBV7-8
len: 15
abundance: few
d_gene: NA

CDR3aa: CASSLTGTEETQYF
CDR3nt: TGTGCCAGCAGCTTAACCGGGACAGAAGAGACCCAGTACTTC
j_gene: TRBJ2-5
v_gene: TRBV7-3
len: 14
abundance: NA
d_gene: TRBD1

CDR3aa: CASSLPGGGVTNTGELFF
CDR3nt: TGCGCCAGCAGCCTCCCCGGCGGGGGTGTTACGAACACCGGGGAGCTGTTTTTT
j_gene: TRBJ2-2
v_gene: TRBV4-1
len: 18
abundance: NA
d_gene: TRBD2

CDR3aa: CASSQIDSGNTIYF
CDR3nt: TGCGCCAGCAGCCAGATCGACTCTGGAAACACCATATATTTT
j_gene: TRBJ1-3
v_gene: TRBV4-1
len: 14
abundance: many
d_gene: NA

CDR3aa: CASSYTGPIGYTF
CDR3nt: TGTGCCAGCAGCTACACAGGGCCGATTGGCTACACCTTC
j_gene: TRBJ1-2
v_gene: TRBV14
len: 13
abundance: NA
d_gene: NA

CDR3aa: CASSAPGYNEKLFF
CDR3nt: TGTGCCAGCAGTGCCCCGGGCTATAATGAAAAACTGTTTTTT
j_gene: TRBJ1-4
v_gene: TRBV11-2
len: 14
abundance: NA
d_gene: NA

CDR3aa: CASSPIMNTEAFF
CDR3nt: TGTGCCAGCAGCCCCATAATGAACACTGAAGCTTTCTTT
j_gene: TRBJ1-1
v_gene: TRBV4-1
len: 13
abundance: NA
d_gene: NA

CDR3aa: CASTRDRGVYGYTF
CDR3nt: TGTGCCAGTACCCGGGACAGAGGAGTGTATGGCTACACCTTC
j_gene: TRBJ1-2
v_gene: TRBV19
len: 14
abundance: NA
d_gene: TRBD1

CDR3aa: CASKRDPNTGELFF
CDR3nt: TGTGCCAGCAAGCGGGACCCTAACACCGGGGAGCTGTTTTTT
j_gene: TRBJ2-2
v_gene: TRBV27
len: 14
abundance: few
d_gene: TRBD2